This paragraph reports one TCR beta chain. The antigen it recognizes is unknown. No per-base quality is available; no much larger clone lies one base away. Blood RNA was extracted from unsorted whole blood using TRIzol reagent, and germline DNA was obtained with the DNeasy Blood & Tissue kit. At the time of sampling, the patients had chronic HBV infection and had not received any treatment. Four milliliters of peripheral blood were collected into K2EDTA tubes before surgery. Using a constant-region primer and ProtoScript II reverse transcriptase, TCRbeta-specific cDNA was reverse-transcribed from around 500 ng total RNA. TCRbeta libraries were built with three nested multiplex PCR rounds, a slightly modified ARM-PCR procedure. Multiplex TRBV1-TRBV30 forward primers and a Cbeta reverse primer were used in the first two PCR rounds, each of which was run for approximately 9 cycles. Sample barcodes and Illumina adapters were added in a final 25-cycle PCR using Deep VentR polymerase. Before sequencing, amplicons of 200-500 bp were purified from gel using a QIAquick gel extraction kit. The TCRbeta amplicons were sequenced with 250-bp paired-end reads on an Illumina HiSeq 2500. As for the authors' bioinformatics: Reads were quality-trimmed with Trimmomatic v0.33, and paired reads were merged with FLASH v1.2.11 to recover full CDR3 sequences. V, D and J germline segments were assigned to the rearranged TCRbeta sequences using MiGEC v1.2.1b. Clonotype statistics and Shannon-Wiener diversity indices were calculated with VDJtools v1.0.0. To cut down on sampling bias, every analysis after diversity analysis relied on just the 250 most abundant clonotypes from each sample. TCRdb cleaned the public reads at Q25 with fastp, built clones with MiXCR and kept in-frame beta chains. Rows matching on CDR3 protein sequence are summarized as one entry with the most common DNA and genes. TCRdb, not the original authors, processed these V and J calls. For this sample the table gives some 180,000 distinct CDR3 sequences, of which roughly 60% were detected only once. The ten largest clones represent 65% to 80% of the sample.

V is shortened by 2 bases, J by 0 bases, and the region joining them spans 7 bases. CDR1 is given as ENHRY and CDR2 as SYGVKD, both from the germline V gene. Its CDR3 holds 14 amino acids, cysteine through phenylalanine. The CDR3 DNA has 42 bases and is translated from base 1. These data originate in a study of tumor-infiltrating lymphocytes in primary liver carcinoma (dated by TCRdb to about 2017). For the study in its entirety: Between late 2015 and 2016, roughly five patients in China with histopathologically diagnosed primary liver carcinoma had surgical resection. TCRbeta repertoire sequencing, expression microarrays and whole-exome sequencing were combined in the study across five regions of each liver tumor, with adjacent normal tissue and blood also included. Repertoires from technical replicates were highly reproducible, with mean shared-clone rates approximately 0.92 and correlation coefficients above 0.98. Of the five patients, three men and two women aged 30 to 69 years, four had hepatocellular carcinoma and one had combined HCC and intrahepatic cholangiocarcinoma. The tumors of the five patients were staged as T1-T3 N0M0, with maximum diameters ranging from roughly 4.2 to 10 cm. Samples yielded roughly 3.5 to 7.13 million productive TCRbeta reads; read depth did not differ significantly between tissue types. TCRbeta repertoire sequencing covered 35 or so specimens from 5 patients: roughly 25 tumor regions, 5 adjacent noncancerous liver tissues and 5 peripheral blood samples.

Points the paper makes about the study in general: Repertoire overlap was found to be higher between tumor regions (mean about 36%) than between tumor-adjacent (roughly 17%) or tumor-blood (about 15%) pairs, consistent with antigen-driven expansion. Compared with blood, tumors had a significantly larger share of the repertoire taken up by the top 250 clones (p = 0.039). Because sequencing covered only the TCR beta chain and unpaired alpha chains were not captured, true repertoire diversity is likely underestimated. Bulk unsorted samples precluded comparing CD4+ and CD8+ T cell repertoires. The study included only four to six patients, and the authors note findings should be validated in a larger study.

The source material was peripheral blood. The rearranged segments are TRBV10-3 and TRBJ1-1; the D gene assignment is ambiguous. This clonotype originated in a man in his forties or fifties with primary liver carcinoma and hepatitis B virus infection. The encoded CDR3 is CAISEARVNTEAFF. The DNA is TGTGCCATCAGTGAGGCACGGGTGAACACTGAAGCTTTCTTT.